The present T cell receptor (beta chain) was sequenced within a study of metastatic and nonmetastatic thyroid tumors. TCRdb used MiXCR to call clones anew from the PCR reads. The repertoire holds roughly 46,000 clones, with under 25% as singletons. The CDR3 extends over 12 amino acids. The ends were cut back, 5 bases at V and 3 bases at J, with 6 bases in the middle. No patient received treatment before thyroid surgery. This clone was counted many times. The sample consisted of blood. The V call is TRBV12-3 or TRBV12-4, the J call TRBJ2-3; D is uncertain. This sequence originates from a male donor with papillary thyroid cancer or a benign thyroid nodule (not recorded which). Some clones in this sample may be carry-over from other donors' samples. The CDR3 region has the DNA TGTGCCAGCAGTCCTGGGACAGATACGCAGTATTTT. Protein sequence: CASSPGTDTQYF.